This T cell receptor beta chain was identified in a study of blood T cell repertoires in COVID-19. The V and J ends lost 1 base and 5 bases, in that order; junction bases with no gene match: 8. Germline V gene lookup returns CDR1 LGHDT and CDR2 YNNKEL (reference sequence). This CDR3 has 16 residues. Only in-frame clones appear in the TCRdb table, and some are missing; sequencing was by immunoSEQ multiplex PCR. The profile shows 150,000 to 250,000 clones, roughly 84% of them singletons. The sample holds one count of this clone. The J gene is TRBJ2-7, the V gene TRBV3-1 (or the pseudogene TRBV3-2); 10 bases line up with TRBD1. This clonotype was obtained from a man between 40 and 49 years old who had recovered from COVID-19. Sequenced: PBMCs or T cells enriched from blood (not recorded which). CDR3 sequence (DNA): TGTGCCAGCAGCCAAGGAAGGACAGGGGGGATTCACGAGCAGTACTTC. Translation gives CASSQGRTGGIHEQYF.